The 13 T cell receptor beta chains in this list originate from one sample, sequenced in a study of blood T cell repertoires in COVID-19. Only in-frame clones appear in the TCRdb table, and some are missing; sequencing was by immunoSEQ multiplex PCR. The top ten hold 12% of the sample, which has roughly 100,000 clones, about four fifths seen once. Sequenced material: peripheral blood. These receptor sequences come from a human donor in a cohort sampled during active COVID-19.

This clone has only one observation. The chain joins TRBV11-3 to TRBJ1-1, with a possible D match to TRBD1 (6 bases). Trimming shortened V by 6 bases and J by 7 bases, and 12 bases separated the two germline ends. Looked up from germline, CDR1 is SGHNT and CDR2 is YENEEA. CDR3 length equals 12 residues. The CDR3 DNA reads as TGTGCCAGCAGTCAGGGGAGGGGTGAAGCTTTCTTT. Translation: CASSQGRGEAFF.

This clone was found once. The chain couples TRBV5-6 to TRBJ1-2, with 7 bases fitting TRBD1. The CDR3 extends over 14 amino acids. With V trimmed by 0 bases and J by 6 bases, 5 bases remained unmatched. Germline values: CDR1 SGHDT, CDR2 YYEEEE. CDR3 sequence: CASSLAGTVDGYTF. Written as DNA, the CDR3 is TGTGCCAGCAGCTTGGCCGGGACAGTAGATGGCTACACCTTC.

The chain is built from TRBV7-9 and TRBJ1-1, with a possible D match to TRBD1 (5 bases). Between the trimmed V and J ends, which lost 5 bases and 7 bases, there was a span of 26 bases. The CDR3 loop spans 17 amino acids. The V gene's germline CDR1 is SEHNR and CDR2 FQNEAQ (reference sequence). CDR3 sequence (DNA): TGTGCCAGCAGCCCGGTGGGCGGCAGGACCATCGGGGGTGAAGCTTTCTTT. It yields the protein CASSPVGGRTIGGEAFF.

The table lists this clone with a few counts. The chain uses TRBV2 and TRBJ2-7, with no clear D. The CDR3 covers 12 residues. CDR1 is SNHLY and CDR2 is FYNNEI in the germline V gene. V was cut by 8 bases and J by 0 bases, with 8 bases left in between. In nucleotides, the CDR3 is TGTGCCAGCTGTGGCGACTCCTACGAGCAGTACTTC. It codes for CASCGDSYEQYF.

This clone occurred once. The chain carries TRBV9 and TRBJ1-3; 7 bases are shared with TRBD1. The trim removed 5 bases at V and 6 bases at J, leaving 5 bases unmatched. Germline CDR1 and CDR2: SGDLS and YYNGEE. This CDR3 region has 13 residues. The CDR3 DNA sequence: TGTGCCAGCAGTACAGGGGTAGTAAACACCATATATTTT. Translated: CASSTGVVNTIYF.

The V and J genes are TRBV27 and TRBJ1-1; no reliable D call. V was pared by 11 bases and J by 0 bases, with 19 bases between. Germline V gives CDR1 MNHEY, CDR2 SMNVEV (reference sequence). This CDR3 has 15 amino acids. In nucleotides, the CDR3 is TGTGCCCCCAACCCGGGAAGGCGGGTGAACACTGAAGCTTTCTTT. The encoded protein is CAPNPGRRVNTEAFF.

The V and J genes are TRBV5-1 and TRBJ1-4; the D gene is possibly TRBD1 (5 bases). CDR1 is SGHRS, CDR2 YFSETQ, per germline. V dropped 0 bases and J dropped 8 bases, with 14 bases sitting between them. The CDR3 has 15 residues. CDR3 DNA sequence: TGCGCCAGCAGCTTGGCCGGGGGGAAGGAAGAAAAACTGTTTTTT. It yields the protein CASSLAGGKEEKLFF.

The chain recombines TRBV2 with TRBJ1-2; possibly TRBD1 for D (5 bases). V was pared by 4 bases and J by 6 bases, with 15 bases between. The CDR3 sequence is 14 residues long. Germline V gives CDR1 SNHLY, CDR2 FYNNEI. CDR3 in DNA: TGTGCCAGCAGTGGGGGCTTAAGAGTTGATGGCTACACCTTC. It codes for CASSGGLRVDGYTF.

The V call is TRBV11-2, the J call TRBJ2-2; TRBD2 aligns across 7 bases. The CDR3 is 15 residues long. V shed 0 bases and J 6 bases; nucleotides not matched to a gene: 4. Germline V gene sequence: CDR1 SGHAT, CDR2 FQNNGV. CDR3 in DNA: TGTGCCAGCAGCTTAGAGGGAGGGGTGGCCGGGGAGCTGTTTTTT. It is translated as CASSLEGGVAGELFF.

This chain joins TRBV11-2 and TRBJ1-2; a possible D gene is TRBD1 (5 bases). This CDR3 has 16 amino acids. The germline CDR1 and CDR2 sequences are SGHAT and FQNNGV. V lost 1 base and J 5 bases, leaving 17 bases between the germline ends. CDR3: CASSLVLMGQRYGYTF. The CDR3, as DNA: TGTGCCAGCAGCTTAGTCTTAATGGGGCAGAGATATGGCTACACCTTC.

The chain joins TRBV9 to TRBJ1-2; TRBD1 matches at 8 bases. Germline CDR1 SGDLS, CDR2 YYNGEE. V lost 4 bases, J lost 7 bases, and 9 bases stayed unmatched. This CDR3 spans 14 amino acids. The CDR3 coding sequence is TGTGCCAGCAGCCCGACAGGGGAAGGTCGTGGCTACACCTTC. This sequence encodes CASSPTGEGRGYTF.

The chain recombines TRBV6-5 with TRBJ1-2, with TRBD1 as a possible D gene (6 bases). Trimming took 8 bases from V and 8 from J, leaving 15 bases between them. Germline values: CDR1 MNHEY, CDR2 SVGAGI. The CDR3 consists of 12 residues. The CDR3 loop is CASHHRAGGYTF. CDR3 coding DNA: TGTGCCAGCCATCACAGGGCTGGCGGCTACACCTTC.

The chain couples TRBV3-1 (or the pseudogene TRBV3-2) to TRBJ2-1; 8 bases line up with TRBD2. Germline-derived CDR1 and CDR2 are LGHDT and YNNKEL (reference sequence). V lost 5 bases and J lost 8; bases outside the gene matches: 8. The CDR3 length is 14 residues. The CDR3 DNA reads as TGTGCCAGCAGCTCCGGGGGGGTGAGGGATGAGCAGTTCTTC. Protein: CASSSGGVRDEQFF.